These 4 T cell receptor beta chains came from one sample sequenced in a study of blood T cell repertoires in COVID-19. Measured with immunoSEQ multiplex PCR; TCRdb has only the in-frame clones, and not every one. Among 250,000 to 400,000 clones listed, under 90% were seen once. Sequenced: PBMCs or T cells enriched from blood (not recorded which). These receptors all come from a man aged 55 to 70 who had recovered from COVID-19.

The V call is TRBV29-1, the J call TRBJ1-3; 8 bases match TRBD1. With V trimmed by 6 bases and J by 2 bases, 3 bases remained unmatched. Germline V CDR1 and CDR2: SQVTM, ANQGSEA. There are 13 residues in the CDR3. The CDR3 DNA sequence: TGCAGCGTAAAACAGGGGGCTGGAAACACCATATATTTT. Protein: CSVKQGAGNTIYF.

J is TRBJ2-1 and V is TRBV7-2; no clear D. Germline values: CDR1 SGHTA, CDR2 FQGNSA. V dropped 1 base and J dropped 2 bases, with 6 bases sitting between them. This CDR3 spans 14 amino acids. Here the CDR3 DNA reads TGTGCCAGCAGCTTAGTAGTGGCCTACAATGAGCAGTTCTTC. Translating gives CASSLVVAYNEQFF.

J is TRBJ2-7 and V is TRBV18; TRBD1 agrees at 11 bases. J lost 2 bases, V lost 2 bases, and 2 bases had no gene match. The length of the CDR3 is 15 residues. Germline values: CDR1 KGHSH, CDR2 LQKENI. CDR3 DNA sequence: TGTGCCAGCTCACCAGGGACAGGGGGTACCTACGAGCAGTACTTC. Translating it yields CASSPGTGGTYEQYF.

V and J are TRBV4-3 and TRBJ2-6; 7 bases map to TRBD1. Per the germline V gene, CDR1 is LGHNA and CDR2 is YSLEER. V lost 1 base to trimming and J lost 4 bases; unmatched junction nucleotides: 4. This CDR3 has 16 amino acids. The CDR3 DNA is TGCGCCAGCAGCCAAGCTACAGGGGCCGGGGCCAACGTCCTGACTTTC. It codes for CASSQATGAGANVLTF.